Listed below are T cell receptor beta chains from one sample, sequenced in a study of regulatory T cells in long-lasting Graves disease. One entry per CDR3 protein, called by TCRdb with MiXCR from the multiplex PCR reads. The sample holds about 340,000 distinct CDR3 sequences, around 20% seen once. The sample consisted of peripheral blood mononuclear cells (PBMCs), taken when the disease was refractory, from a patient treated with antithyroid drugs. The receptors were sampled from a female donor with Graves disease. The CDR3 runs from the conserved cysteine through the conserved F or W. D genes are given only for firm matches. Expanded clones are given a class, and other clones once, few, many or no size at all.

>.|TRBV30|.|TRBJ1-5
CAWSPSGVVGQPQHF
TGTGCCTGGAGCCCTAGCGGGGTAGTTGGTCAGCCCCAGCATTTT
>.|TRBV30|few|TRBJ1-5
CAWSMGRNYQPQHF
TGTGCCTGGAGCATGGGACGGAACTATCAGCCCCAGCATTTT
>.|TRBV5-1|many|TRBJ1-1
CASSLDRAILRSMNTEAFF
TGCGCCAGCAGCTTGGACAGGGCCATCCTCCGGTCCATGAACACTGAAGCTTTCTTT
>.|TRBV20-1|.|TRBJ1-1
CSGAGAREAFF
TGCAGTGGTGCAGGTGCGAGAGAAGCTTTCTTT
>.|TRBV15|many|TRBJ1-5
CATSRGWDQPQHF
TGTGCCACCAGCAGAGGGTGGGATCAGCCCCAGCATTTT
>TRBD1|TRBV7-9|many|TRBJ1-4
CASSSRGRGEKLFF
TGTGCCAGCAGTAGCAGGGGGCGTGGAGAAAAACTGTTTTTT
>TRBD2|TRBV20-1|many|TRBJ2-7
CSAYGGDYPGYEQYF
TGCAGTGCCTACGGGGGGGACTATCCTGGCTACGAGCAGTACTTC
>TRBD1|TRBV19|.|TRBJ2-7
CASSADRGDEQYF
TGTGCCAGTAGTGCGGACAGGGGCGACGAGCAGTACTTC
>.|TRBV28|many|TRBJ2-2
CASSPGPTGELFF
TGTGCCAGCAGTCCGGGTCCGACCGGGGAGCTGTTTTTT
>.|TRBV12-3/TRBV12-4|many|TRBJ2-7
CASRSGITYEQYF
TGTGCCAGCAGGTCAGGTATTACGTACGAGCAGTACTTC
>.|TRBV10-3|few|TRBJ2-7
CAHRVQIQGEQYF
TGTGCCCATCGGGTACAGATACAAGGCGAGCAGTACTTC
>.|TRBV24-1|few|TRBJ1-3
CATSDLYRRSGNTIYF
TGTGCCACCAGTGATTTGTATCGCCGCTCTGGAAACACCATATATTTT
>.|TRBV10-3|.|TRBJ2-7
CAISESSGQGSEQYF
TGTGCCATCAGTGAGTCATCGGGTCAGGGAAGTGAGCAGTACTTC
>TRBD1|TRBV30|.|TRBJ1-2
CAGGDRSNYGYTF
TGTGCCGGGGGGGACAGGTCTAACTATGGCTACACCTTC